This TCR beta chain was captured by sequencing in a study of metastatic and nonmetastatic thyroid tumors. Across the study: Repertoire comparison spanned blood and tumor or nodule tissue of malignant and benign thyroid patients.

TCRdb reassembled clones from the PCR reads with MiXCR. Of 30,000 to 45,000 clones listed, about 29% are singletons. This CDR3 has 13 residues. J gave up 7 bases and V 8 bases, and 6 bases lay outside the gene matches. This clone has more than one count but fewer than ten. All patients were treatment-naive before thyroid surgery. Sequencing used blood. The V gene is TRBV12-3 or TRBV12-4, the J gene TRBJ2-1; 9 nucleotides align to TRBD1. The origin of this receptor is a male donor with papillary thyroid cancer or a benign thyroid nodule (not recorded which). Some clones in this sample may be carry-over from other donors' samples. The CDR3 DNA reads TGTGCCAGCGGGACAGGGAGAGCAAATGAGCAGTTCTTC. It specifies CASGTGRANEQFF.